Each of the 21 T cell receptor beta chains below was sequenced from the same sample in a study of OX40 agonist ivuxolimab in advanced cancers. Profiling relied on immunoSEQ multiplex PCR, and the TCRdb table lists in-frame clones only, not all of them. The sample contains tens of thousands of clones, roughly 84% of which appear only once. Source: CD4+ or CD8+ T cells sorted from blood, taken in a trial of the OX40 agonist ivuxolimab. Receptor source: an adult with an advanced solid tumor such as melanoma, head and neck, liver or kidney cancer.

The V and J genes are TRBV27 and TRBJ2-5; 9 positions agree with TRBD1. The J call is in doubt because the DNA end fits TRBJ2-7 better. Germline V CDR1 and CDR2: MNHEY, SMNVEV (reference sequence). This CDR3 is built from 16 residues. CDR3 residues: CASSRKAGTGYYEQYF. The CDR3 nucleotides read TGTGCCAGCAGTCGAAAGGCCGGGACAGGGTACTACGAGCAGTACTTC.

The J gene is TRBJ1-2, the V gene TRBV5-5, with TRBD1 identical over 10 bases. Unmatched junction bases numbered 11, after V lost 2 bases and J lost 7 bases. This CDR3 region has 16 residues. Germline V lookup: CDR1 SGHKS, CDR2 YYEKEE (reference sequence). Here the CDR3 reads CASSFPTGGQGVGYTF. CDR3 nucleotides: TGTGCCAGCAGCTTCCCAACAGGAGGACAGGGGGTTGGCTACACCTTC.

This clone is a singleton in its sample. The chain has TRBV21-1 and TRBJ2-7; the D call of TRBD2 is as the table states it, not checked on the DNA. TRBV21-1 counts as a pseudogene. The CDR3 contains 12 residues. CDR3 sequence (DNA): TGTGCCAGGAGCACCCCCGAGCACGAGCAGTACTTC. Translating gives CARSTPEHEQYF.

Here the CDR3 reads CASSLREGRETQYF. For the CDR3, the DNA is TGTGCCAGCAGCTTGCGGGAGGGCCGAGAGACCCAGTACTTC. V is TRBV7-7 and J is TRBJ2-5, with TRBD2 matching over 9 bases. The V gene's germline CDR1 is SSHAT and CDR2 FNYEAQ (reference sequence). This CDR3 contains 14 residues. V was clipped by 3 bases and J by 4 bases; unmatched bases: 3.

The chain links TRBV4-3 to TRBJ1-2; tentatively, D is TRBD1 (5 bases). CDR3 length: 14 residues. V was clipped by 4 bases and J by 7 bases, with 16 bases between them. The germline V gene encodes CDR1 LGHNA and CDR2 YSLEER. CDR3 coding DNA: TGCGCCAGCAGCCCAACCTCCGGGACCTCTGGCTACACCTTC. This encodes CASSPTSGTSGYTF.

This clone was counted only a few times. The chain couples TRBV27 to TRBJ1-5; the D gene is possibly TRBD1 (6 bases). CDR1 and CDR2 (germline): MNHEY, SMNVEV (reference sequence). V lost 6 bases, J lost 6 bases, and 18 bases lay in between. CDR3 length equals 15 residues. The CDR3 DNA reads as TGTGCCAGCAGCCGGAGACAGGATTTTAGTCAGCCCCAGCATTTT. This codes for CASSRRQDFSQPQHF.

This chain links TRBV28 with TRBJ2-1; D gene unclear. V shed 3 bases and J shed 3 bases, with 9 bases lying between them. CDR1 and CDR2 from the germline V gene are MDHEN and SYDVKM. The CDR3 spans 14 residues. CDR3 sequence: CASSFLQFYNEQFF. CDR3 nucleotide sequence: TGTGCCAGCAGTTTTCTACAGTTCTACAATGAGCAGTTCTTC.

V gene TRBV6-4 combines with J gene TRBJ2-2, with a possible D match to TRBD1 (5 bases). V was trimmed by 5 bases and J by 2 bases, leaving 9 bases between them. The CDR3 has 14 amino acids. Germline CDR1 reads MRHNA; CDR2 reads SNTAGT. In nucleotides, the CDR3 is TGTGCCAGCAGTAGGGGCTTAAACACCGGGGAGCTGTTTTTT. Residues: CASSRGLNTGELFF.

This chain connects TRBV11-3 to TRBJ2-1, with 7 bases aligning to TRBD2. CDR1 and CDR2 from the germline V gene are SGHNT and YENEEA. J gave up 7 bases and V 1 base, and 4 bases lay outside the gene matches. The CDR3 is made up of 14 amino acids. The CDR3 sequence: CASSLAGTTNEQFF. In nucleotides, the CDR3 is TGTGCCAGCAGCTTAGCCGGGACTACGAATGAGCAGTTCTTC.

The J gene is TRBJ1-2, the V gene TRBV7-9; 11 nucleotides agree with TRBD1. J gave up 3 bases and V 5 bases, and 2 bases lay outside the gene matches. Germline CDR1 SEHNR, CDR2 FQNEAQ (reference sequence). The CDR3 loop spans 14 amino acids. The CDR3 nucleotides are TGTGCCAGCAGCAAGGGACAGGGGGACTATGGCTACACCTTC. Its protein product is CASSKGQGDYGYTF.

The chain recombines TRBV28 with TRBJ1-6, with 9 bases lining up with TRBD1. This CDR3 is built from 20 residues. Per germline, CDR1 MDHEN and CDR2 SYDVKM. Trimming at V came to 5 bases and at J to 6 bases, leaving 20 bases not matched to a gene. The CDR3 spells CASSPGSTGQGIFGNSPLHF. CDR3 sequence (DNA): TGTGCCAGCAGTCCAGGGTCCACGGGACAGGGTATCTTCGGTAATTCACCCCTCCACTTT.

This clone was observed once. V usage is TRBV7-9 and J usage is TRBJ1-2, with D possibly TRBD1 on 6 matching bases. CDR3 size: 13 residues. V was pared by 2 bases and J by 3 bases, with 7 bases between. CDR1 and CDR2 from the germline V gene are SEHNR and FQNEAQ (reference sequence). CDR3 sequence: CASSLKGDYGYTF. The CDR3 DNA follows: TGTGCCAGCAGCTTAAAGGGGGACTATGGCTACACCTTC.

The V gene is TRBV5-1, the J gene TRBJ1-5; D unclear. With 2 bases removed from V and 0 bases from J, the gap between germline ends came to 9 bases. The germline CDR1 and CDR2 sequences are SGHRS and YFSETQ. The CDR3 covers 15 residues. Here the CDR3 DNA reads TGCGCCAGCAGCTTTACCGGGGATAGCAATCAGCCCCAGCATTTT. Its translation: CASSFTGDSNQPQHF.

J is TRBJ2-5 and V is TRBV7-6; perhaps TRBD2 as D (7 bases). V lost 7 bases and J lost 0, with 15 bases in between. The CDR3 runs to 15 residues. CDR1 and CDR2 from the germline V gene are SGHVS and FNYEAQ. The CDR3 protein is CASTRGASYQETQYF. As DNA, the CDR3 is TGTGCCAGCACCCGGGGGGCCTCGTACCAAGAGACCCAGTACTTC.

This sequence joins TRBV6-1 and TRBJ2-1; no clear D gene. The CDR3 is 16 residues long. Trimming stripped 0 bases from V and 2 bases from J, with 11 bases between. The germline V gene has CDR1 MNHNS and CDR2 SASEGT. Written as DNA, the CDR3 is TGTGCCAGCAGTGAAGCAAAAATCCCGGCCTACAATGAGCAGTTCTTC. Amino acids: CASSEAKIPAYNEQFF.

CDR3 loop: CASSLPTSGRGETDTQYF. The CDR3, as DNA: TGCGCCAGCAGCTTGCCTACTAGCGGGAGAGGGGAGACAGATACGCAGTATTTT. This chain joins TRBV5-1 and TRBJ2-3, with TRBD2 matching over 11 bases. CDR1 and CDR2 from the germline V gene are SGHRS and YFSETQ. CDR3 length equals 18 residues. V shed 1 base and J 3 bases; nucleotides not matched to a gene: 10.

This clone occurred a few times. The rearrangement joins TRBV27 to TRBJ2-1; 11 nucleotides align to TRBD2. Germline-derived CDR1 and CDR2 are MNHEY and SMNVEV (reference sequence). The CDR3 contains 16 residues. V was clipped by 4 bases and J by 5 bases; unmatched bases: 7. Written as DNA, the CDR3 is TGTGCCAGCAGTTCATTAGCGGGAGGGCCTGACAATGAGCAGTTCTTC. This gives the protein CASSSLAGGPDNEQFF.

This clone was picked up a small number of times. V gene TRBV28 combines with J gene TRBJ1-2, with a possible D match to TRBD1 (6 bases). Trimming removed 3 bases at V and 2 bases at J, with 13 bases between. The germline gives CDR1 MDHEN, CDR2 SYDVKM. CDR3 size: 15 residues. CDR3 DNA: TGTGCCAGCAGTTTCCATGGGGGCTTAAACTATGGCTACACCTTC. Residues: CASSFHGGLNYGYTF.

V usage is TRBV20-1 and J usage is TRBJ2-7, with TRBD2 identical over 7 bases. The V gene's germline CDR1 is DFQATT and CDR2 SNEGSKA (reference sequence). The length of the CDR3 is 11 residues. CDR3 coding DNA: TGCAGCATACCGGGGGGCTACGAGCAGTACTTC. Amino acids: CSIPGGYEQYF.

The chain is built from TRBV2 and TRBJ2-3, with a weak D call TRBD2 (6 bases). V gave up 4 bases and J gave up 6 bases, with 17 bases separating them. The CDR3 is 15 amino acids. Germline CDR1 is SNHLY and CDR2 is FYNNEI. The CDR3 DNA is TGTGCCAGCAGTGTGGAGTTTGCGGGACTGGATACGCAGTATTTT. Encoded protein: CASSVEFAGLDTQYF.

As for this clone: At one of its ends the junction is not consistent with the germline gene, which may arise from a read error. This chain links TRBV2 with TRBJ1-5; no clear D gene. The germline gives CDR1 SNHLY, CDR2 FYNNEI. This CDR3 is built from 13 residues. CDR3 nucleotides: TGTGCCAGCAGTAAAGCAGGCAATCAGCCCCAGCATTTT. Its translation is CASSKAGNQPQHF.